The rows below give T cell receptor beta chains drawn from one sample of a study of CD8 T cells in Susac syndrome. Using its own MiXCR run on the immunoSEQ multiplex PCR reads, TCRdb lists one record per CDR3 protein. The repertoire includes about 280,000 distinct CDR3 sequences, about 85% of them detected once, and approximately 0.12% sits in the top ten. The sequencing input was CD8+ T cells from PBMCs. The source is a human donor with multiple sclerosis. Both conserved end residues are part of each CDR3. A D gene is named only where the DNA matches it firmly. Expanded clones get a size class; other rows say once, few or many, or leave the size out.

>-|TRBV12-3/TRBV12-4|-|TRBJ2-2
CASSFAGNTGELFF
TGTGCCAGCAGTTTTGCGGGGAACACCGGGGAGCTGTTTTTT
>-|TRBV28|-|TRBJ2-4
CASSSPPAAEDIQYF
TGTGCCAGCAGCTCCCCCCCAGCCGCAGAGGACATTCAGTACTTC
>-|TRBV3-1|-|TRBJ1-5
CANSLRTFNGNQPQHF
TGTGCCAACAGCCTCCGGACATTCAATGGCAATCAGCCCCAGCATTTT
>-|TRBV7-9|-|TRBJ1-2
CASSAPGTDAYGYTF
TGTGCCAGCAGCGCCCCCGGGACGGACGCTTATGGCTACACCTTC
>TRBD2|TRBV19|-|TRBJ2-2
CASTGGLAAWGTGTGELFF
TGTGCCAGTACCGGGGGACTAGCGGCTTGGGGGACGGGTACCGGGGAGCTGTTTTTT
>-|TRBV6-1|-|TRBJ2-1
CASNLGGGPAVSYNEQFF
TGTGCCAGCAACTTAGGAGGAGGGCCGGCCGTATCCTACAATGAGCAGTTCTTC
>TRBD1|TRBV10-3|-|TRBJ1-3
CATDSGGSGNTIYF
TGTGCCACCGATTCAGGGGGCTCTGGAAACACCATATATTTT
>-|TRBV7-8|-|TRBJ1-3
CASSSPKANSGNTIYF
TGTGCCAGCAGCTCCCCCAAGGCAAACTCTGGAAACACCATATATTTT
>-|TRBV7-9|once|TRBJ2-7
CASSAGKTYEQYF
TGTGCCAGCAGCGCCGGGAAAACCTACGAGCAGTACTTC
>-|TRBV5-6|few|TRBJ2-7
CASRAGSYEQYF
TGTGCCAGCAGGGCAGGGTCCTACGAGCAGTACTTC
>-|TRBV20-1|once|TRBJ2-1
CSAPGSSYNEQFF
TGCAGTGCCCCGGGAAGCTCCTACAATGAGCAGTTCTTC
>-|TRBV7-9|-|TRBJ2-7
CASSLAVAPHYEQYF
TGTGCCAGCAGCTTAGCTGTAGCACCCCACTACGAGCAGTACTTC
>-|TRBV11-2|-|TRBJ2-1
CASSLSGTFEQFF
TGTGCCAGCAGCTTGTCCGGGACCTTTGAGCAGTTCTTC
>-|TRBV5-6|-|TRBJ1-3
CASSLYFSPSSGNTIYF
TGTGCCAGCAGCTTGTACTTCAGCCCAAGCTCTGGAAACACCATATATTTT
>TRBD2|TRBV19|-|TRBJ2-7
CASSMGLSSYEQYF
TGTGCCAGTAGTATGGGACTATCCTCCTACGAGCAGTACTTC
>TRBD1|TRBV6-6|few|TRBJ2-7
CASSTGTGMNEQYF
TGTGCCAGCAGCACCGGGACAGGGATGAACGAGCAGTACTTC
>-|TRBV28|-|TRBJ2-1
CASTSESGKACNEQFF
TGTGCCAGCACCTCCGAAAGCGGCAAGGCTTGCAATGAGCAGTTCTTC
>TRBD2|TRBV6-1|-|TRBJ2-5
CAGESGRQETQYF
TGTGCCGGAGAGAGCGGGAGGCAAGAGACCCAGTACTTC
>-|TRBV27|-|TRBJ2-2
CASSKSSTGELFF
TGTGCCAGCAGTAAATCTTCCACCGGGGAGCTGTTTTTT
>-|TRBV6-4|-|TRBJ1-2
CASSDGRNDPYGYTF
TGTGCCAGCAGTGACGGGCGGAATGACCCTTATGGCTACACCTTC
>-|TRBV7-6|-|TRBJ2-1
CASSFRNSVPGPIYNEQFF
TGTGCCAGCAGCTTCAGGAATTCGGTGCCGGGACCGATATACAATGAGCAGTTCTTC
>-|TRBV28|-|TRBJ2-1
CASSLRALRNEQFF
TGTGCCAGCAGCCTCCGGGCCCTACGGAATGAGCAGTTCTTC
>-|TRBV5-1|-|TRBJ1-1
CASSLGRGDTEAFF
TGCGCCAGCAGCTTGGGCAGAGGGGATACTGAAGCTTTCTTT
>TRBD2|TRBV10-2|-|TRBJ2-5
CATGTSGRETQYF
TGCGCCACCGGGACTAGCGGGAGAGAGACCCAGTACTTC
>-|TRBV27|-|TRBJ2-3
CASSLSSTTDTQYF
TGTGCCAGCAGTTTGTCCTCCACCACAGATACGCAGTATTTT
>-|TRBV29-1|-|TRBJ1-2
CSVQGINYGYTF
TGCAGCGTTCAGGGGATCAACTATGGCTACACCTTC
>-|TRBV27|few|TRBJ2-7
CASSPRTRWGEQYF
TGTGCCAGCAGCCCTCGGACTCGGTGGGGCGAGCAGTACTTC
>TRBD2|TRBV19|-|TRBJ2-7
CASSISSGSYEQYF
TGTGCCAGTAGTATATCTAGCGGGAGCTACGAGCAGTACTTC
>-|TRBV5-6|-|TRBJ2-7
CASSLVGGGAPYEQYF
TGTGCCAGCAGCTTGGTTGGAGGAGGGGCGCCCTACGAGCAGTACTTC
>-|TRBV29-1|-|TRBJ2-1
CSVADNEQFF
TGCAGCGTTGCGGACAATGAGCAGTTCTTC
>-|TRBV20-1|-|TRBJ2-1
CSARDRVHSYNEQFF
TGCAGTGCTAGAGATCGCGTTCACTCCTACAATGAGCAGTTCTTC
>TRBD1|TRBV28|-|TRBJ2-3
CASSRDSLTDTQYF
TGTGCCAGCAGCAGGGACAGCCTCACAGATACGCAGTATTTT
>-|TRBV5-5|-|TRBJ2-3
CASSMDVDTDTQYF
TGTGCCAGCAGCATGGACGTAGACACAGATACGCAGTATTTT
>TRBD2|TRBV11-2|-|TRBJ2-7
CASSSLLLAGYEQYF
TGTGCCAGCAGCTCCCTCTTACTAGCGGGGTACGAGCAGTACTTC
>-|TRBV29-1|-|TRBJ1-1
CSVDAQGWYTEAFF
TGCAGCGTTGACGCGCAAGGGTGGTACACTGAAGCTTTTTTT
>-|TRBV12-5|-|TRBJ2-1
CAQGSSYNEQFF
TGTGCCCAGGGGAGCTCCTACAATGAGCAGTTCTTC
>-|TRBV18|-|TRBJ2-7
CASSPSLGESGYEQYF
TGTGCCAGCAGCCCGAGCTTAGGGGAGAGCGGCTACGAGCAGTACTTC
>-|TRBV1|-|TRBJ2-7
CTSSLGSFYEQYF
TGCACCAGCAGCCTAGGGTCCTTCTACGAGCAGTACTTC
>-|TRBV2|-|TRBJ2-7
CASGGRVTYEQYF
TGTGCCAGCGGGGGCAGGGTTACGTACGAGCAGTACTTC
>TRBD1|TRBV19|-|TRBJ1-5
CATLLRQGSNQPQHF
TGTGCCACCTTATTACGACAGGGTAGCAATCAGCCCCAGCATTTT
>-|TRBV12-3/TRBV12-4|-|TRBJ2-3
CASSPRWDSGSTDTQYF
TGTGCCAGCAGTCCTCGCTGGGATTCAGGGAGCACAGATACGCAGTATTTT
>-|TRBV29-1|-|TRBJ2-7
CSVEWQDSYEQYF
TGCAGCGTTGAATGGCAGGACTCCTACGAGCAGTACTTC
>-|TRBV3-1|-|TRBJ2-1
CASSQVSRASEQFF
TGTGCCAGCAGCCAAGTATCGCGGGCCAGTGAGCAGTTCTTC
>-|TRBV20-1|-|TRBJ2-7
CSAMDFSTFRLSSYEQYF
TGCAGTGCGATGGACTTCTCCACTTTCCGCCTGTCCTCCTACGAGCAGTACTTC
>-|TRBV30|-|TRBJ1-1
CAWNMDGTRGTEAFF
TGTGCCTGGAACATGGACGGTACTCGGGGCACTGAAGCTTTCTTT
>-|TRBV7-6|-|TRBJ1-5
CASSKGGRGQPQHF
TGTGCCAGCAGCAAAGGGGGGCGAGGTCAGCCCCAGCATTTT
>-|TRBV27|-|TRBJ2-1
CASSSRPHPAEQFF
TGTGCCAGCAGTTCAAGACCCCACCCGGCCGAGCAGTTCTTC
>-|TRBV30|-|TRBJ2-7
CAGRPADSYEQYF
TGTGCCGGACGCCCGGCAGACTCCTACGAGCAGTACTTC
>TRBD1|TRBV6-1|few|TRBJ2-3
CASSPGQGGDTQYF
TGTGCCAGCAGTCCGGGACAGGGAGGAGATACGCAGTATTTT
>-|TRBV16|few|TRBJ2-7
CASSPSSMSYEQYF
TGTGCCAGCAGCCCCTCTTCTATGTCCTACGAGCAGTACTTC
>-|TRBV5-6|many|TRBJ2-7
CASSLGASYEQYF
TGTGCCAGCAGTTTAGGGGCGTCCTACGAGCAGTACTTC
>-|TRBV7-9|-|TRBJ2-1
CASNKGNEQFF
TGTGCCAGCAATAAGGGCAATGAGCAGTTCTTC
>-|TRBV5-1|-|TRBJ2-2
CASSLRERTGELFF
TGCGCCAGCAGCTTACGCGAAAGAACCGGGGAGCTGTTTTTT
>TRBD1|TRBV5-6|-|TRBJ2-2
CASSYGTGGNTGELFF
TGTGCCAGCAGCTACGGTACAGGGGGGAACACCGGGGAGCTGTTTTTT